This TCR beta chain was captured in a study of T cell clonality in common variable immunodeficiency. V lost 5 bases to trimming and J lost 3 bases, with 16 bases between them. The CDR3 is 16 amino acids. This clone was observed many times. Its antigen is as yet unknown. The sequenced fragment ends 3 residues before the CDR3 boundary, so the rest is inferred from the germline J gene. Study-wide results and caveats: In common variable immunodeficiency, TCR beta chains reportedly carried fewer deletions and N-nucleotide insertions.

Sequencing input was equivalent genomic DNA from CVID and controls. The assay was immunoSEQ multiplex PCR, and TCRdb's table has in-frame clones only and misses some. The specimen has roughly 42,000 clones, none found just once. The source is a human donor with common variable immunodeficiency. The specimen was peripheral blood mononuclear cells. The genes are TRBV12-3 or TRBV12-4 and TRBJ2-2, with D perhaps TRBD1 (7 bases). CDR3 DNA, as far as it was read: TGTGCCAGCAGTCTAAGGAGGGACAGTTACACCGGGGAG. Residues: CASSLRRDSYTGE. The entire CDR3 sequence reads CASSLRRDSYTGELFF.